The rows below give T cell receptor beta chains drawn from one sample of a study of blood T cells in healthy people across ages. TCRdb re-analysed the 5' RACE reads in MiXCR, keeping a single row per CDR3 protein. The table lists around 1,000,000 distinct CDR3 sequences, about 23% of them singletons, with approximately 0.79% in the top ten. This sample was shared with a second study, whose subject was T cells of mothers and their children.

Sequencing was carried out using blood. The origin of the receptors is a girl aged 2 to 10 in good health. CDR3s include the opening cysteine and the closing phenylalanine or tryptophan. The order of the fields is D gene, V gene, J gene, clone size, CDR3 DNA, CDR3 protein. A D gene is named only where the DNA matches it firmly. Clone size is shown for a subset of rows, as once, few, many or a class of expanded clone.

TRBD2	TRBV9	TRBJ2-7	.	TGTGCCAGCAGCGTAGAAACTAGCGGGCAGGTATACTTC	CASSVETSGQVYF
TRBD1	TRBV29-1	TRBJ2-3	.	TGCAGCTCGGGCAGGGGGTCCGATACGCAGTATTTT	CSSGRGSDTQYF
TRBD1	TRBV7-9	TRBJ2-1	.	TGTGCCAGCAGCCGAATCGGGACAGGGGGATACAATGAGCAGTTCTTC	CASSRIGTGGYNEQFF
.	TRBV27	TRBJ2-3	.	TGTGCCAGCAGTTTACGCGAGGCCACAGACACGCAGTATTTT	CASSLREATDTQYF
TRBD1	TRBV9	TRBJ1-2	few	TGTGCCAGCACCGAATTAGGGGGCTTCTATGGCTACACCTTC	CASTELGGFYGYTF
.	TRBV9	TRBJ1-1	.	TGTGCCAGCAGCGTAGTGGGGGAGGGCACTGAAGCTTTCTTT	CASSVVGEGTEAFF
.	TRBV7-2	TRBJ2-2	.	TGTGCCAGCAGCTTAGTTGAGGGGGCCGGGGAGCTGTTTTTT	CASSLVEGAGELFF
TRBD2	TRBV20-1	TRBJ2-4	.	TGCAGTGCCCCTATAGCGGGAGGCGCCAAAAACATTCAGTACTTC	CSAPIAGGAKNIQYF
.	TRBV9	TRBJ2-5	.	TGTGCCAGCAGCGTAGGTGTTGGACAGATGGAGACCCAGTACTTC	CASSVGVGQMETQYF
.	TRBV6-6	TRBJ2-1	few	TGTGCCAGCAGTTATAGTGGTCTTAACAATGAGCAGTTCTTC	CASSYSGLNNEQFF
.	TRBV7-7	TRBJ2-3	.	TGTGCTAGCAGCTTAGCGCAGGACTCTGATACGCAGTATTTT	CASSLAQDSDTQYF
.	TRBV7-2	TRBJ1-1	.	TGTGCCAGCAGCCAGGGGACAATCCTCACTGAAGCTTTCTTT	CASSQGTILTEAFF
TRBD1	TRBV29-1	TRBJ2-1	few	TGCAGCGTTCGTGGGACAGGGGATAATGAGCAGTTCTTC	CSVRGTGDNEQFF
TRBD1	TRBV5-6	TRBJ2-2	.	TGTGCCAGCAGCAAAGACAGGGCCGGGACCGGGGAGCTGTTTTTT	CASSKDRAGTGELFF
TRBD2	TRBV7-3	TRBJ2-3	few	TGTGCCAGCAGCTTTAGCGGGGGGGCTAGAGATACGCAGTATTTT	CASSFSGGARDTQYF
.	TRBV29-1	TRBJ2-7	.	TGCAGCGTCCAAGACAGAGACTACGAGCAGTACTTC	CSVQDRDYEQYF
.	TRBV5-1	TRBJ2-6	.	TGCGCCAGCAGCGGTGGGACCGGCCTTTCTGGGGCCAACGTCCTGACTTTC	CASSGGTGLSGANVLTF
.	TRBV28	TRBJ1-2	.	TGTGCCAGCAGTTTAGGGGGTTTTTCGGGCTACACCTTC	CASSLGGFSGYTF
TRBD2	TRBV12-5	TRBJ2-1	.	TGTGCTAGTGGTAAAAGCGGGAGGGCATGGGAGCAGTTCTTC	CASGKSGRAWEQFF
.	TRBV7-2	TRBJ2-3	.	TGTGCCAGCAGCTTCGAACGGGATACGCAGTATTTT	CASSFERDTQYF
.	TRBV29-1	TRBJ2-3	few	TGCAGCGTTAGTGGTGTGGATACGCAGTATTTT	CSVSGVDTQYF
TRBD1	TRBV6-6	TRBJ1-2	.	TGTGCCAGCAGGCGGACAGGGGCCGGCTACACCTTC	CASRRTGAGYTF
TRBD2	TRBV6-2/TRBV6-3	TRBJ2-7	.	TGTGCCAGCAGTTACCAAGGACTAGCGGACGAGCAGTACTTC	CASSYQGLADEQYF
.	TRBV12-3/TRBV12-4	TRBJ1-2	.	TGTGCCAGCAGTACGACCGGCGAGTACTATGGCTACACTTTC	CASSTTGEYYGYTF
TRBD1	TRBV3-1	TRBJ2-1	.	TGTGCCAGCAGCCAAGACTTTTGGACAGGGTCGTTCTTC	CASSQDFWTGSFF
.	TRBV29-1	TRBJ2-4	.	TGCAGCGTTGCCCCAAAGGTTTCCCACAACATTCAGTACTTC	CSVAPKVSHNIQYF
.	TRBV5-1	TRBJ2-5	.	TGCGCCAGCAGACTCGGACAGAGCCAAGAGACCCAGTACTTC	CASRLGQSQETQYF
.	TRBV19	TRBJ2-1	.	TGTGCCAGTAGTATATATGGCGGGATGGGCGATGAGCAGTTCTTC	CASSIYGGMGDEQFF
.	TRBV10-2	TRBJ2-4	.	TGCGCCAGCAGTGAGTCGAGGAGGGGTAATACCGATCAGTACTTC	CASSESRRGNTDQYF
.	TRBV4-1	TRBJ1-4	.	TGCGCCAGCAGCCACCGACAGAGGGGAGAAAAACTGTTTTTT	CASSHRQRGEKLFF
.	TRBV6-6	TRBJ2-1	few	TGTGCCAGCAGTTATAAGATCTACAATGAGCAGTTCTTC	CASSYKIYNEQFF
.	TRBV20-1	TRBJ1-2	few	TGCAGTGCTAGAGCAGATAACTATGGCTACACCTTC	CSARADNYGYTF
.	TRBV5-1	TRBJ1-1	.	TGCGCCAGCAGCTCCCTATTGGATGGAGGCACTGAAGCTTTCTTT	CASSSLLDGGTEAFF
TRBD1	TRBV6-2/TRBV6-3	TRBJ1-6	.	TGTGCCAGCAGCCCCGACAGGGGGCGTTTACCCCTCCACTTT	CASSPDRGRLPLHF
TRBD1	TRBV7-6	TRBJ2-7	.	TGTGCCAGCAGCGGACCCGGGACAGTGTCCGGCGAGCAGTACTTC	CASSGPGTVSGEQYF
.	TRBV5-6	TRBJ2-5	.	TGTGCCAGCAGCTTAGTAAGGACCAGAATCCAAGGGACCCAGTACTTC	CASSLVRTRIQGTQYF
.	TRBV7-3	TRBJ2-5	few	TGTGCCAGCAGCCCGGCTGGAATGGGGCATGAAGAGACCCAGTACTTC	CASSPAGMGHEETQYF
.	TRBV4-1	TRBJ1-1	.	TGCGCCAGCAGCCAAGGGGGGGTGCGGGATGAAGCTTTCTTT	CASSQGGVRDEAFF
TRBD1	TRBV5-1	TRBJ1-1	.	TGCGCCAGCAGGAGGGGGACAGGGGGCGTGCACACTGAAGCTTTCTTT	CASRRGTGGVHTEAFF
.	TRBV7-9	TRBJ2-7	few	TGTGCCAGCAGCTATTCACAGGGGAGGTCCTACGAGCAGTACTTC	CASSYSQGRSYEQYF